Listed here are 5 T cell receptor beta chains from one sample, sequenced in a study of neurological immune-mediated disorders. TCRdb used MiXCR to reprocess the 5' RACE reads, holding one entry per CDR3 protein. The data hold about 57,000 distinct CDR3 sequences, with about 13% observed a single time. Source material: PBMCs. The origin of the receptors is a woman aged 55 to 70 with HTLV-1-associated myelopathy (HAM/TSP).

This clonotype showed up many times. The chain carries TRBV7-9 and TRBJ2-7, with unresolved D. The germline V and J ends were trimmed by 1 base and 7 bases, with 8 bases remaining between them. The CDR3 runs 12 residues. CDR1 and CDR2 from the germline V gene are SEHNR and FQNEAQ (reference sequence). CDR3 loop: CASSLGTREQYF. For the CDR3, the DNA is TGTGCCAGCAGCTTAGGGACGAGGGAGCAGTACTTC.

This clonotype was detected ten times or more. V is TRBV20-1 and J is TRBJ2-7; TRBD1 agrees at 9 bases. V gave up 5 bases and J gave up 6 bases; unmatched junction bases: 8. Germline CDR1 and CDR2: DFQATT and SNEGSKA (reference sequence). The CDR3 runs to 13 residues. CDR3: CSAAPGTGSEQYF. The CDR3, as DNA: TGCAGTGCTGCCCCCGGGACAGGGTCCGAGCAGTACTTC.

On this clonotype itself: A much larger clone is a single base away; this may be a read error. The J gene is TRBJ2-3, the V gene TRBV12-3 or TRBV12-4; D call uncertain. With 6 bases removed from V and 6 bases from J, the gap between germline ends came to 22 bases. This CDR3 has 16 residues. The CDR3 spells CASRNRVRTRMDTQYF. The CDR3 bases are TGTGCCAGCAGGAACCGAGTGAGAACTCGAATGGATACGCAGTATTTT.

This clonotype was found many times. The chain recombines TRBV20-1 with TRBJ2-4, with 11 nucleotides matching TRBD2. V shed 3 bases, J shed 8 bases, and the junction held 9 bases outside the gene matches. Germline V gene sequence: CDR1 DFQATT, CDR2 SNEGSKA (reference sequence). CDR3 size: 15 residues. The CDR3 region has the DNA TGCAGTGCTAGGGCTAGCGGGAGGACTAGGGACATTCAGTACTTC. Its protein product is CSARASGRTRDIQYF.

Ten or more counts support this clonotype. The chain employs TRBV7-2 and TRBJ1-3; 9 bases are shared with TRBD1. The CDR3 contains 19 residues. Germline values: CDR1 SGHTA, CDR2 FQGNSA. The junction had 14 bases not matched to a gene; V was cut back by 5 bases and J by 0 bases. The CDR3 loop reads CASSQTGGLSLFSGNTIYF. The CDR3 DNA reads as TGTGCCAGCAGCCAAACAGGGGGCCTCAGTCTCTTCTCTGGAAACACCATATATTTT.